This T cell receptor beta chain was captured in a study of blood T cell repertoires in COVID-19. About the research overall: PBMCs, B-cell-depleted T cells, or T cells provided the cDNA or gDNA that made up the material.

Germline V gene lookup returns CDR1 SQVTM and CDR2 ANQGSEA. The germline V and J ends were trimmed by 4 bases and 7 bases, with 11 bases remaining between them. This CDR3 has 12 residues. Study processing details: Reference gene primer amplification gave nucleated cell count estimates. Only in-frame clones appear in the TCRdb table, and some are missing; sequencing was by immunoSEQ multiplex PCR. That table furnishes V, J and clone size, whereas the DNA furnished D and trimming. The sample records approximately 280,000 clones, about 89% being singletons. This clone was observed a handful of times. In the same sample, other DNA sequences code for this CDR3.

This chain links TRBV29-1 with TRBJ1-5; no definite D call. Source material: peripheral blood. The source is a man aged 40-49 years with acute or convalescent COVID-19. Here the CDR3 DNA reads TGCAGCGTTGGGGCCCCCGGACAGCCCCAGCATTTT. Protein product: CSVGAPGQPQHF.